These 18 T cell receptor beta chains came from one sample sequenced in a study of blood T cells in healthy people across ages. For the second PCR, which ran for roughly 7 to 11 cycles, a sample-barcoded 5' primer and a J-beta primer mix were used. TCRdb fed the 5' RACE reads into MiXCR, producing one record per CDR3 protein. The sample comprises approximately 2,000,000 distinct CDR3 sequences, roughly two fifths of which are singletons, and 23% rests with the top ten. Sequenced input: blood. The receptors shown here come from a human donor in good health.

CDR3 sequence: CASSAGLAVAKNIQYF. For the CDR3, the DNA is TGTGCCAGCAGTGCGGGACTAGCGGTAGCCAAAAACATTCAGTACTTC. V and J are TRBV2 and TRBJ2-4; 11 bases are shared with TRBD2. Losses at the gene ends were 4 bases for V and 0 bases for J; bases not matched to a gene: 2. The germline CDR1 and CDR2 sequences are SNHLY and FYNNEI. The CDR3 loop spans 16 amino acids.

This clonotype was detected only a few times. The chain has TRBV5-1 and TRBJ2-1; D unresolved. Trimming stripped 0 bases from V and 5 bases from J, with 6 bases between. The CDR3 contains 13 residues. From germline, CDR1 is SGHRS and CDR2 YFSETQ. CDR3 residues: CASSLDVNNEQFF. The CDR3 nucleotides read TGCGCCAGCAGCTTGGATGTCAACAATGAGCAGTTCTTC.

This clonotype has only a few counts. This rearrangement joins TRBV5-1 to TRBJ1-6; D unclear. The V gene lost 0 bases and the J gene lost 10 bases, with 8 bases spanning the gap. The CDR3 covers 13 residues. Germline CDR1 is SGHRS and CDR2 is YFSETQ. The CDR3 DNA sequence: TGCGCCAGCAGCTTGGACTACGGCTCACCCCTCCACTTT. Translation: CASSLDYGSPLHF.

The chain couples TRBV20-1 to TRBJ1-1, with 8 positions matching TRBD1. Looked up from germline, CDR1 is DFQATT and CDR2 is SNEGSKA (reference sequence). The CDR3 extends over 14 amino acids. The V gene end was trimmed by 4 bases and the J gene end by 4 bases; junction bases not matched to a gene: 8. Here the CDR3 reads CSAKRTGGGTEAFF. CDR3 bases: TGCAGTGCTAAACGTACAGGGGGAGGCACTGAAGCTTTCTTT.

As concerns this clonotype: The junction differs from germline at one of its ends, possibly a read error. The chain carries TRBV6-4 and TRBJ2-1; unclear D gene. The CDR3 runs to 14 residues. CDR1 and CDR2 from the germline V gene are MRHNA and SNTAGT. This chain's CDR3 is CASSDCQGWGEQFF. The CDR3 nucleotides are TGTGCTAGCAGTGACTGCCAAGGGTGGGGTGAGCAGTTCTTC.

Details on this clonotype: At one end, the junction sequence differs from germline, possibly due to a read error. The gene calls are TRBV5-6 and TRBJ1-2, with a tentative D call TRBD1 (5 bases). Germline V lookup: CDR1 SGHDT, CDR2 YYEEEE. This CDR3 region has 13 residues. DNA of the CDR3: TGTGCCAACAGCCCGGGCGGGGGAAGTGGCTACACCTTC. It codes for CANSPGGGSGYTF.

This clonotype was seen only a few times. This sequence joins TRBV7-8 and TRBJ2-1; TRBD2 matches at 10 bases. V shed 1 base and J 4 bases; nucleotides not matched to a gene: 7. The germline V gene has CDR1 SGHVS and CDR2 FQNEAQ. There are 17 residues in the CDR3. CDR3 coding DNA: TGTGCCAGCAGCTTAGAGATAGCGGGGGGTTTATACAATGAGCAGTTCTTC. This encodes CASSLEIAGGLYNEQFF.

The J gene is TRBJ1-5, the V gene TRBV7-9; D may be TRBD1 (5 bases). Looked up from germline, CDR1 is SEHNR and CDR2 is FQNEAQ (reference sequence). The CDR3 is 14 residues long. V was pared by 5 bases and J by 5 bases, with 13 bases between. CDR3 nucleotides: TGTGCCAGCAGCGACGACAGAAGCTATCAGCCCCAGCATTTT. Its translation: CASSDDRSYQPQHF.

V usage is TRBV7-3 and J usage is TRBJ1-2; TRBD1 matches at 7 bases. V shed 4 bases, J shed 6 bases, and the junction held 8 bases outside the gene matches. This CDR3 has 14 residues. The germline V gene encodes CDR1 SGHTA and CDR2 FQGTGA. CDR3 protein: CASSSLRQGDGYTF. Written as DNA, the CDR3 is TGTGCCAGCAGCTCGCTACGACAGGGAGATGGCTACACCTTC.

The chain joins TRBV13 to TRBJ1-4; D gene ambiguous. CDR3 length: 17 residues. Germline V lookup: CDR1 PRHDT, CDR2 FYEKMQ (reference sequence). Trimming cost V 1 base and J 0 bases, with 12 bases left between them. The CDR3, as DNA: TGTGCCAGCAGCTTAGCTGGTAGTACGGCAACTAATGAAAAACTGTTTTTT. It yields the protein CASSLAGSTATNEKLFF.

This clonotype was found a few times. This sequence joins TRBV18 and TRBJ1-1; maybe TRBD1 (5 bases). Germline V lookup: CDR1 KGHSH, CDR2 LQKENI. This CDR3 has 14 amino acids. Trimming removed 1 base from V and 1 base from J, with 7 bases in between. CDR3 residues: CASSPRRGNTEAFF. The CDR3 DNA sequence: TGTGCCAGCTCACCACGAAGGGGGAACACTGAAGCTTTCTTT.

The chain couples TRBV6-6 to TRBJ2-5; 9 positions agree with TRBD1. With 2 bases clipped from V and 3 bases from J, the junction kept 7 bases outside the gene matches. Germline CDR1 MNHNY, CDR2 SVGAGI (reference sequence). CDR3 size: 16 residues. CDR3 bases: TGTGCCAGCAGTTACCCGGACAGGGGATCAGAAGAGACCCAGTACTTC. Protein: CASSYPDRGSEETQYF.

This clonotype was counted only a few times. The CDR3 DNA sequence: TGTGCCAGCTCACGCACCCGGGACACAATATTCACAGATACGCAGTATTTT. Translated, it gives CASSRTRDTIFTDTQYF. The gene calls are TRBV27 and TRBJ2-3, with D possibly matching TRBD1 (6 bases). V was cut by 8 bases and J by 2 bases, with 23 bases left in between. Looked up from germline, CDR1 is MNHEY and CDR2 is SMNVEV (reference sequence). This CDR3 has 17 amino acids.

This clonotype was observed a handful of times. The J gene is TRBJ1-2, the V gene TRBV12-3 or TRBV12-4; 7 positions agree with TRBD1. The CDR3 has 15 amino acids. The J segment lost 5 bases and the V segment lost 8 bases, leaving 14 bases of the junction unmatched. The CDR3 sequence is CASYRGSLQGYGYTF. The CDR3 region has the DNA TGTGCCAGCTACAGGGGATCGCTTCAAGGGTATGGCTACACCTTC.

The V and J genes are TRBV9 and TRBJ2-7, with D possibly being TRBD2 (5 bases). The ends were cut back, 0 bases at V and 7 bases at J, with 14 bases in the middle. The CDR3 covers 14 residues. Germline CDR1 and CDR2: SGDLS and YYNGEE. The CDR3 reads CASSVALAPGEQYF. The CDR3 coding sequence is TGTGCCAGCAGCGTAGCTTTGGCGCCGGGGGAGCAGTACTTC. The variable domain in full, with the rest retrieved from reference TRBV9 and TRBJ2-7, is DSGVTQTPKHLITATGQRVTLRCSPRSGDLSVYWYQQSLDQGLQFLIQYYNGEERAKGNILERFSAQQFPDLHSELNLSSLELGDSALYFCASSVALAPGEQYFGPGTRLTVT.

V gene TRBV4-3 combines with J gene TRBJ2-7; perhaps D is TRBD1 or TRBD2 (5 bases each). The V end was cut by 0 bases, the J end by 2 bases, with 11 bases between. Looked up from germline, CDR1 is LGHNA and CDR2 is YSLEER. The CDR3 is made up of 15 amino acids. The CDR3: CASSQERGLTYEQYF. DNA of the CDR3: TGCGCCAGCAGCCAAGAGAGGGGATTAACCTACGAGCAGTACTTC.

This clonotype has more than one count but fewer than ten. This chain uses TRBV12-3 or TRBV12-4 with TRBJ1-1; D unclear. The V end was cut by 6 bases, the J end by 7 bases, with 18 bases between. There are 14 residues in the CDR3. CDR3 sequence: CASSPVDPAREAFF. The CDR3 DNA follows: TGTGCCAGCAGCCCCGTTGACCCAGCCCGTGAAGCTTTCTTT.

This chain uses TRBV5-1 with TRBJ1-1; tentative D call: TRBD1 (5 bases). V was cut by 0 bases and J by 6 bases, with 12 bases left in between. Germline V gene lookup returns CDR1 SGHRS and CDR2 YFSETQ. This CDR3 spans 14 amino acids. This chain's CDR3 is CASSLAGRGPEAFF. The CDR3 nucleotides are TGCGCCAGCAGCTTGGCCGGGAGGGGCCCTGAAGCTTTCTTT.